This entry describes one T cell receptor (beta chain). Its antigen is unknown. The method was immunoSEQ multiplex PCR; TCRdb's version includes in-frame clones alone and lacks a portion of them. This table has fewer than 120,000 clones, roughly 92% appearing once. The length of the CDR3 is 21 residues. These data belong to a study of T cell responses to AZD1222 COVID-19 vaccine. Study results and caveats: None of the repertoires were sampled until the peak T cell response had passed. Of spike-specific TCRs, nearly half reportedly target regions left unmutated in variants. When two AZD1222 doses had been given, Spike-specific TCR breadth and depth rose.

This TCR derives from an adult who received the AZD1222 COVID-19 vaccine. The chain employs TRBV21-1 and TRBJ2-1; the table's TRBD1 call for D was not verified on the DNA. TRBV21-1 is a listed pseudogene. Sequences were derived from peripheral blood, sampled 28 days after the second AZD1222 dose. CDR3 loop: CASSKRGAQGANRGSYNEQFF. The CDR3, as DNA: TGTGCCAGCAGCAAAAGAGGGGCACAGGGGGCGAATCGGGGCTCCTACAATGAGCAGTTCTTC.